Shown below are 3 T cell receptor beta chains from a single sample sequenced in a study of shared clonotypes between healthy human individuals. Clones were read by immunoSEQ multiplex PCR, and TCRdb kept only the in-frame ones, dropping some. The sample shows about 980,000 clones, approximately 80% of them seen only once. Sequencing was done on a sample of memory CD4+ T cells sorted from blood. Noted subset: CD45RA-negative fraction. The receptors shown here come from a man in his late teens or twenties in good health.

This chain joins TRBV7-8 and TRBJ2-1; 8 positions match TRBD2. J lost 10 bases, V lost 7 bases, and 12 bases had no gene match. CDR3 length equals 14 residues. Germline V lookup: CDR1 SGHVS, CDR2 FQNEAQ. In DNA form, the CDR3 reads TGTGCCAGCAACCGGGGGGGCATACTAGGAGAGCAGTTCTTC. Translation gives CASNRGGILGEQFF.

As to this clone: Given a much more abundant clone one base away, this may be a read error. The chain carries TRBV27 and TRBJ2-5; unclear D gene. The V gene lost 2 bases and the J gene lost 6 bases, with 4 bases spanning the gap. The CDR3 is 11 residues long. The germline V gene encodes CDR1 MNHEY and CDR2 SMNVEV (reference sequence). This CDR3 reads CASSLGKTQYF. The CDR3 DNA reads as TGTGCCAGCAGTTTAGGGAAGACCCAGTACTTC.

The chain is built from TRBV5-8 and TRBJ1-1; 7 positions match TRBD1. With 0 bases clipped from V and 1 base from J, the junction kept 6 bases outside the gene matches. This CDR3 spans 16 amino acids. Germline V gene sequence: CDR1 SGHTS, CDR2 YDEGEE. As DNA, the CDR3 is TGTGCCAGCAGCTTGGATACGGGACAGAAGAACACTGAAGCTTTCTTT. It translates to CASSLDTGQKNTEAFF.